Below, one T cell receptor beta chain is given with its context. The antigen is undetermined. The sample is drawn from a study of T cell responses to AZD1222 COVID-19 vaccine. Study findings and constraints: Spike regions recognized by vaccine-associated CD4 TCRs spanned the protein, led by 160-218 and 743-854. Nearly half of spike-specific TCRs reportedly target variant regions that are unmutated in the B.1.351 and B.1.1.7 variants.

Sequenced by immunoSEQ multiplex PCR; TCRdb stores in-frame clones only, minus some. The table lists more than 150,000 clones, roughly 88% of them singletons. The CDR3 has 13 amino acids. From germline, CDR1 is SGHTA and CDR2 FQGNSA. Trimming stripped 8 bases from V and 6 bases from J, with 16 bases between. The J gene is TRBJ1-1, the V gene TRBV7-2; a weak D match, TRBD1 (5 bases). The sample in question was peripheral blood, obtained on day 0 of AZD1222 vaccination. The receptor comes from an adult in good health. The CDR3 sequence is CASSSGAVAEAFF. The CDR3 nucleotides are TGTGCCAGCTCTAGTGGGGCAGTCGCTGAAGCTTTCTTT.